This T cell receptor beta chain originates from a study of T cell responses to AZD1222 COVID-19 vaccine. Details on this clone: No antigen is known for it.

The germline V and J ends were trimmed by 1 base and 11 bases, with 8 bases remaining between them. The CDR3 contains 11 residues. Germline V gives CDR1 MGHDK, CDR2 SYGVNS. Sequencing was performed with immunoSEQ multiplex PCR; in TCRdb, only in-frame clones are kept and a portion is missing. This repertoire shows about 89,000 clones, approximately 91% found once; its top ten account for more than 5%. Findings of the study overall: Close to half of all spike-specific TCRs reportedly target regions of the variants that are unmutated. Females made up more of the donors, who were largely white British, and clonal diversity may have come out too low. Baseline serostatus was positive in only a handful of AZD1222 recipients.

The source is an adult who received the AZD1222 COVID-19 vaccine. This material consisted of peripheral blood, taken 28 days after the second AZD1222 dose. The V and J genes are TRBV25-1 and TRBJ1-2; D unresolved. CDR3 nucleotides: TGTGCCAGCAGTGAATTTCGGTTTTACACCTTC. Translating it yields CASSEFRFYTF.